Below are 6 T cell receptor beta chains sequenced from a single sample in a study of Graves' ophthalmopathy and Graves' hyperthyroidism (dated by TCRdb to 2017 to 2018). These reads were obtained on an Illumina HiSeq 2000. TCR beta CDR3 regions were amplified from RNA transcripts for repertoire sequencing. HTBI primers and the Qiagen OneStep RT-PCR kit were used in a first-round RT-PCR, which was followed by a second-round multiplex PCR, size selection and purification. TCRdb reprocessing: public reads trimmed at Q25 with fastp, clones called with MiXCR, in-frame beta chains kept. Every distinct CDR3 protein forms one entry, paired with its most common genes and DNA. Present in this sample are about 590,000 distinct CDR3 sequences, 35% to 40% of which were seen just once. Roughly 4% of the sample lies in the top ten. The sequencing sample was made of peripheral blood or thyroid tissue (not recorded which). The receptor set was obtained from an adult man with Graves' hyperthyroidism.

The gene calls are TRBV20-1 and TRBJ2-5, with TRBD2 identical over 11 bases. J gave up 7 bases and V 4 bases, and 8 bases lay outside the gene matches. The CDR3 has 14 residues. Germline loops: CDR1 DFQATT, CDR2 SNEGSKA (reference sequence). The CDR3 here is CSATSGRSWGTQYF. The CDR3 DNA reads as TGCAGTGCTACTAGCGGGAGGTCTTGGGGGACCCAGTACTTC.

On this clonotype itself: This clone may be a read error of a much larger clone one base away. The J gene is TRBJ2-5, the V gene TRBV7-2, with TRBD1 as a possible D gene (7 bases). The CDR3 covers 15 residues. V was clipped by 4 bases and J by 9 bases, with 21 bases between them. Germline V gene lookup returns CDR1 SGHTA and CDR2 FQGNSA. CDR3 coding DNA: TGTGCCAGCAGCTACGTAGGGGGCGTGGGGGAGGCCCAGTACTTC. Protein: CASSYVGGVGEAQYF.

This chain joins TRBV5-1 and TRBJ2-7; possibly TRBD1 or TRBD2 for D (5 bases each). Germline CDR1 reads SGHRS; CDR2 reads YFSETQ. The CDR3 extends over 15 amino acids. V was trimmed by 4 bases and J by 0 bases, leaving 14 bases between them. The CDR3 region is CASSAGGTNSYEQYF. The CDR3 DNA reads TGCGCCAGCAGCGCCGGTGGGACCAACTCCTACGAGCAGTACTTC.

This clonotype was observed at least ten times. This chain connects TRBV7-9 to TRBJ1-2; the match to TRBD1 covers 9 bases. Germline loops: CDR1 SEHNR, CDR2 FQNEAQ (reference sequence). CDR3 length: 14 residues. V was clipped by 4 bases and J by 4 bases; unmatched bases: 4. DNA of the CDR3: TGTGCCAGCAGCTCATCGACAGGGGGCTATGGCTACACCTTC. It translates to CASSSSTGGYGYTF.

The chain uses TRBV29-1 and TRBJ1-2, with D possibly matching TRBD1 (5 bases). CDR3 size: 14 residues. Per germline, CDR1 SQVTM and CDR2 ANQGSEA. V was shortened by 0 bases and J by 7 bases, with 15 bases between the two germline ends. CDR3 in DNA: TGCAGCGTTGAAGATATGGCGACAGCACGTGGCTACACCTTC. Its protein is CSVEDMATARGYTF.

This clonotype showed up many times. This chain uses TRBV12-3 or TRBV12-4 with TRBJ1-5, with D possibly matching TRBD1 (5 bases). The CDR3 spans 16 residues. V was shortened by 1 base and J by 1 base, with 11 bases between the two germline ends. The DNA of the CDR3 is TGTGCCAGCAGTTTAGAAGGGGTATGGAGCAATCAGCCCCAGCATTTT. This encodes CASSLEGVWSNQPQHF.